A selection of T cell receptor beta chains follows, all from one sample in a study of blood T cell repertoires in COVID-19. Assay used: immunoSEQ multiplex PCR; TCRdb lists only in-frame clones, some missing. The repertoire has hundreds of thousands of clones, roughly 90% of them found once; the top ten carry about 1.5%. The sequenced sample was peripheral blood. The receptors stem from a woman in her thirties with active or convalescent COVID-19. Each CDR3 is given with its conserved first and last residue. Fields, in order: V gene, D gene, clone size, J gene, CDR3 protein, CDR3 DNA. A D gene is named only where the DNA matches it firmly. Size values are once, few and many counts, or a class for expanded clones, and some rows have none.

TRBV19	TRBD2	NA	TRBJ2-1	CASSGLAGGGEQFF	TGTGCCAGTAGTGGGCTAGCGGGGGGCGGAGAGCAGTTCTTC
TRBV7-2	TRBD2	NA	TRBJ2-2	CASSPRRGGAGELFF	TGTGCCAGCAGCCCTCGGAGGGGAGGGGCCGGGGAGCTGTTTTTT
TRBV25-1	TRBD1	NA	TRBJ1-5	CASSESGVDRNQPQHF	TGTGCCAGCAGTGAATCAGGGGTGGACAGGAATCAGCCCCAGCATTTT
TRBV6-5	NA	NA	TRBJ2-2	CASREVTPGELFF	TGTGCCAGCAGAGAGGTGACCCCCGGGGAGCTGTTTTTT
TRBV4-1	TRBD2	NA	TRBJ2-7	CASSQEGPTSGITYEQYF	TGCGCCAGCAGCCAAGAGGGACCGACTAGCGGGATAACCTACGAGCAGTACTTC
TRBV14	TRBD2	NA	TRBJ2-1	CASSQDPRRTSGAENEQFF	TGTGCCAGCAGCCAAGATCCCAGGCGGACTAGCGGAGCCGAGAATGAGCAGTTCTTC
TRBV2	TRBD1	NA	TRBJ1-5	CASSEGTEFHQPQHF	TGTGCCAGCAGTGAGGGGACAGAGTTTCATCAGCCCCAGCATTTT
TRBV19	TRBD1	once	TRBJ1-1	CASSRQGGAEAFF	TGTGCCAGTAGCCGACAGGGCGGGGCTGAAGCTTTCTTT
TRBV6-6	TRBD1	NA	TRBJ1-5	CASSYGTGTPNQPQHF	TGTGCCAGCAGTTACGGGACAGGGACCCCCAATCAGCCCCAGCATTTT
TRBV7-6	TRBD2	NA	TRBJ2-3	CASSSTGITSGTQYF	TGTGCCAGCAGCTCAACAGGGATTACTAGCGGAACGCAGTATTTT
TRBV15	TRBD2	NA	TRBJ2-7	CATSRAPGLAVYEQYF	TGTGCCACCAGCAGAGCCCCGGGACTAGCGGTCTACGAGCAGTACTTC
TRBV29-1	NA	NA	TRBJ1-1	CSVVTNTEAFF	TGCAGCGTTGTGACAAACACTGAAGCTTTCTTT
TRBV3-1/TRBV3-2	TRBD1	NA	TRBJ1-5	CASSPGGGGNQPQHF	TGTGCCAGCAGCCCAGGGGGCGGAGGGAATCAGCCCCAGCATTTT
TRBV5-8	NA	NA	TRBJ2-1	CASSLNLDKYNEQFF	TGTGCCAGCAGCTTGAATCTGGACAAGTACAATGAGCAGTTCTTC
TRBV19	TRBD1	NA	TRBJ1-5	CATGAGGRSNQPQHF	TGTGCCACGGGGGCAGGGGGCAGGAGCAATCAGCCCCAGCATTTT
TRBV5-8	NA	NA	TRBJ1-2	CASRPTENYGYTF	TGTGCCAGCAGGCCCACAGAGAACTATGGCTACACCTTC
TRBV12-3/TRBV12-4	NA	NA	TRBJ2-2	CASSPQGFGELFF	TGTGCCAGCAGTCCACAGGGTTTCGGGGAGCTGTTTTTT
TRBV2	NA	NA	TRBJ1-6	CASIGVSSYNSPLHF	TGTGCCAGCATAGGGGTCAGCTCCTATAATTCACCCCTCCACTTT
TRBV19	NA	NA	TRBJ2-1	CASSIGGARLNNEQFF	TGTGCCAGTAGTATTGGCGGGGCCCGATTAAACAATGAGCAGTTCTTC
TRBV6-5	NA	NA	TRBJ1-1	CASRWSSEAFF	TGTGCCAGCAGATGGAGCAGTGAAGCTTTCTTT
TRBV7-9	NA	few	TRBJ1-3	CASSALTGTPTGNTIYF	TGTGCCAGCAGCGCATTGACCGGGACACCGACTGGAAACACCATATATTTT
TRBV4-1	TRBD2	NA	TRBJ2-1	CASSQLRLAMYEQFF	TGCGCCAGCAGCCAACTGAGACTAGCTATGTATGAGCAGTTCTTC
TRBV27	TRBD2	NA	TRBJ2-4	CASSQPPGGGSKNIQYF	TGTGCCAGCAGTCAACCGCCGGGAGGGGGTTCAAAAAACATTCAGTACTTC
TRBV20-1	NA	once	TRBJ2-7	CSASPEWQRSGEQYF	TGCAGTGCTAGTCCCGAGTGGCAGCGGTCGGGCGAGCAGTACTTC
TRBV10-2	NA	NA	TRBJ2-7	CASVTGNGHEQYF	TGCGCCAGCGTGACCGGGAATGGCCACGAGCAGTACTTC
TRBV3-1/TRBV3-2	TRBD2	NA	TRBJ2-1	CASSQMPSGANNEQFF	TGTGCCAGCAGCCAAATGCCTAGCGGGGCGAACAATGAGCAGTTCTTC
TRBV20-1	NA	NA	TRBJ1-3	CSASGGESGNTIYF	TGCAGTGCTAGTGGGGGGGAGTCTGGAAACACCATATATTTT
TRBV6-1	NA	NA	TRBJ1-5	CASSEARGLWNQPQHF	TGTGCCAGCAGTGAAGCGCGGGGTTTATGGAATCAGCCCCAGCATTTT
TRBV20-1	TRBD1	NA	TRBJ1-2	CSASGGGEANYGYTF	TGCAGTGCTAGTGGAGGGGGCGAGGCTAACTATGGCTACACCTTC
TRBV6-5	TRBD1	NA	TRBJ1-2	CASSYRTGIGYTF	TGTGCCAGCAGTTACCGGACAGGGATTGGCTACACCTTC
TRBV3-1/TRBV3-2	TRBD2	NA	TRBJ2-7	CASSQGLAGGEQYF	TGTGCCAGCAGCCAGGGACTAGCGGGAGGCGAGCAGTACTTC
TRBV2	NA	NA	TRBJ1-1	CASSREMNTEAFF	TGTGCCAGCAGTCGGGAGATGAACACTGAAGCTTTCTTT
TRBV7-6	TRBD1	once	TRBJ1-1	CASSLTGESEAFF	TGTGCCAGCAGCTTAACAGGGGAGAGTGAAGCTTTCTTT
TRBV7-2	NA	NA	TRBJ1-3	CASSLGSVAGNTIYF	TGTGCCAGCAGCTTAGGGTCAGTCGCTGGAAACACCATATATTTT
TRBV18	TRBD2	once	TRBJ2-5	CASSPAGTRGETQYF	TGTGCCAGCTCACCGGCTGGGACTAGGGGAGAGACCCAGTACTTC
TRBV5-1	NA	NA	TRBJ1-2	CASSLYSSNYGYTF	TGCGCCAGCAGCTTATATTCTTCTAACTATGGCTACACCTTC
TRBV30	TRBD1	few	TRBJ2-7	CAWSLGTDYEQYF	TGTGCCTGGAGTCTAGGGACAGACTACGAGCAGTACTTC
TRBV5-1	TRBD2	NA	TRBJ2-2	CASSHRLAGGTGELFF	TGCGCCAGCAGCCACCGACTAGCGGGGGGCACCGGGGAGCTGTTTTTT
TRBV30	NA	NA	TRBJ1-1	CAWSVAVNTEAFF	TGTGCCTGGAGTGTCGCAGTGAACACTGAAGCTTTCTTT
TRBV3-1/TRBV3-2	NA	NA	TRBJ1-1	CASSLHTFRAEAFF	TGTGCCAGCAGCCTACACACTTTCAGGGCGGAAGCTTTCTTT
TRBV5-4	TRBD2	NA	TRBJ2-5	CASSGAGLAGQETQYF	TGTGCCAGCAGCGGGGCGGGACTAGCGGGCCAAGAGACCCAGTACTTC